These 28 T cell receptor beta chains originate from one sample sequenced in a study of CD8+ T cells in alopecia areata. It was from alopecia areata patients that lesional scalp punch biopsies and peripheral blood were collected. RNA extraction was followed by reverse transcription into cDNA, which acted as the sequencing template. Method: immunoSEQ multiplex PCR; TCRdb's copy keeps in-frame clones and lacks some. There are under 25,000 clones in the sample; under 75% occur only once, and around 5.8% lies in the top ten. Specimen: skin, collected at week 0. The receptors come from a human donor with alopecia areata.

This clone was seen once. The V gene is TRBV4-3, the J gene TRBJ2-3, with 7 positions matching TRBD2. Trimming cost V 1 base and J 5 bases; bases outside gene matches: 12. The germline gives CDR1 LGHNA, CDR2 YSLEER. There are 17 residues in the CDR3. The CDR3 bases are TGCGCCAGCAGCCAAGTGGGGGGACTACAGCGCGGAGATACGCAGTATTTT. As protein: CASSQVGGLQRGDTQYF.

This clone turned up a few times. The chain employs TRBV6-5 and TRBJ2-7; 12 bases are shared with TRBD1. With 6 bases clipped from V and 9 bases from J, the junction kept 9 bases outside the gene matches. Germline CDR1 MNHEY, CDR2 SVGAGI. CDR3 length: 14 residues. The CDR3 protein is CASSHGTGGIGQYF. CDR3 nucleotide sequence: TGTGCCAGCAGCCACGGGACAGGGGGCATAGGGCAGTACTTC.

The J gene is TRBJ2-5, the V gene TRBV7-9; D is uncertain. V lost 3 bases and J 3 bases, leaving 20 bases between the germline ends. CDR3 length equals 17 residues. Germline values: CDR1 SEHNR, CDR2 FQNEAQ (reference sequence). As DNA, the CDR3 is TGTGCCAGCAGCTTGGCTTGGGCAGGAGCCACTGAAGAGACCCAGTACTTC. Its translation is CASSLAWAGATEETQYF.

The gene calls are TRBV19 and TRBJ2-1; 10 bases fit TRBD2. V was clipped by 3 bases and J by 9 bases; unmatched bases: 5. CDR1 is LNHDA and CDR2 is SQIVND in the germline V gene (reference sequence). This CDR3 comprises 14 residues. CDR3 in DNA: TGTGCCAGTAGTATGAGCGGGGGGGCCCGTGAGCAGTTCTTC. Protein: CASSMSGGAREQFF.

This clone is medium-sized in the sample. The chain links TRBV7-6 to TRBJ2-7; no definite D call. The CDR3 has 12 amino acids. The ends were cut back, 5 bases at V and 2 bases at J, with 7 bases in the middle. In germline, CDR1 is SGHVS, CDR2 FNYEAQ. CDR3 sequence: CASSLVPYEQYF. CDR3 DNA sequence: TGTGCCAGCAGCCTTGTCCCCTACGAGCAGTACTTC.

The chain combines TRBV9 with TRBJ2-5, with 13 bases aligning to TRBD2. CDR3 length equals 16 residues. Trimming removed 4 bases from V and 0 bases from J; junction bases left unmatched: 3. Germline assignment: CDR1 SGDLS and CDR2 YYNGEE. CDR3 in amino acids: CASSLGTSGDQETQYF. The DNA of the CDR3 is TGTGCCAGCAGCCTTGGGACTAGCGGGGACCAAGAGACCCAGTACTTC.

The chain carries TRBV7-2 and TRBJ2-5; possible D gene TRBD1, 6 bases. V was pared by 3 bases and J by 2 bases, with 16 bases between. CDR3 length: 16 amino acids. CDR1 SGHTA and CDR2 FQGNSA come from the germline V gene. The CDR3 loop is CASSFAGTNPQETQYF. The CDR3 DNA reads TGTGCCAGCAGCTTCGCCGGGACAAACCCGCAAGAGACCCAGTACTTC.

The genes are TRBV29-1 and TRBJ2-1, with 7 bases that match TRBD2. The CDR3 is made up of 14 amino acids. Germline values: CDR1 SQVTM, CDR2 ANQGSEA. With V trimmed by 7 bases and J by 3 bases, 9 bases remained unmatched. CDR3 amino acids: CSASGGGDYNEQFF. CDR3 nucleotide sequence: TGCAGCGCCTCGGGGGGAGGGGACTACAATGAGCAGTTCTTC.

This chain joins TRBV21-1 and TRBJ2-7. TRBV21-1 is deemed a pseudogene. This CDR3 has 11 amino acids. The CDR3 spells CASPGRHEQYF. The CDR3 DNA sequence: TGTGCCAGCCCGGGCAGGCACGAGCAGTACTTC.

V is TRBV5-1 and J is TRBJ2-3; 9 bases align to TRBD2. There are 16 residues in the CDR3. V gave up 0 bases and J gave up 0 bases; unmatched junction bases: 2. Germline values: CDR1 SGHRS, CDR2 YFSETQ. The chain's CDR3 is CASSLDSGGSTDTQYF. Here the CDR3 DNA reads TGCGCCAGCAGCTTGGATAGCGGGGGTAGCACAGATACGCAGTATTTT. Full variable domain (outside the CDR3, taken from reference TRBV5-1 and TRBJ2-3): KAGVTQTPRYLIKTRGQQVTLSCSPISGHRSVSWYQQTPGQGLQFLFEYFSETQRNKGNFPGRFSGRQFSNSRSEMNVSTLELGDSALYLCASSLDSGGSTDTQYFGPGTRLTVL.

The V and J genes are TRBV19 and TRBJ2-7, with 8 nucleotides matching TRBD1. V shed 2 bases, J shed 2 bases, and the junction held 8 bases outside the gene matches. The CDR3 consists of 16 residues. CDR1 is LNHDA and CDR2 is SQIVND in the germline V gene (reference sequence). The CDR3 sequence: CASSISGGAATYEQYF. In DNA, the CDR3 is TGTGCCAGTAGTATATCAGGGGGCGCGGCTACCTACGAGCAGTACTTC.

The gene calls are TRBV30 and TRBJ2-5, with D uncertain. V was clipped by 3 bases and J by 5 bases, with 7 bases between them. Germline CDR1 is GTSNPN and CDR2 is SVGIG (reference sequence). The CDR3 has 11 amino acids. CDR3 bases: TGTGCCTGGAGGACGATGGAGACCCAGTACTTC. Its translation: CAWRTMETQYF.

This clone showed up just a few times. V and J are TRBV7-9 and TRBJ2-1; D gene unclear. CDR1 is SEHNR and CDR2 is FQNEAQ in the germline V gene (reference sequence). V was trimmed by 4 bases and J by 0 bases, leaving 13 bases between them. The CDR3 is 16 residues long. CDR3 DNA sequence: TGTGCCAGCAGCTCTACAAGCGCGAGCTCCTACAATGAGCAGTTCTTC. Protein sequence: CASSSTSASSYNEQFF.

This chain uses TRBV30 with TRBJ2-6, with 7 bases identical to TRBD1. CDR1 GTSNPN and CDR2 SVGIG come from the germline V gene (reference sequence). CDR3 length equals 17 residues. Trimming removed 0 bases from V and 2 bases from J; junction bases left unmatched: 7. The CDR3 DNA sequence: TGTGCCTGGAGTGTCACAGGGGCTTTGACTGGGGCCAACGTCCTGACTTTC. The encoded protein is CAWSVTGALTGANVLTF. Drawing the rest from reference TRBV30 and TRBJ2-6, the complete variable domain is SQTIHQWPATLVQPVGSPLSLECTVEGTSNPNLYWYRQAAGRGLQLLFYSVGIGQISSEVPQNLSASRPQDRQFILSSKKLLLSDSGFYLCAWSVTGALTGANVLTFGAGSRLTVL.

The chain couples TRBV4-3 to TRBJ2-6; TRBD1 matches at 8 bases. CDR3 size: 20 residues. The V segment lost 0 bases and the J segment 0 bases; nucleotides outside the gene matches: 10. Germline CDR1 LGHNA, CDR2 YSLEER. CDR3 bases: TGCGCCAGCAGCCAAGAGCTGGCGAGGACAGGGTCCTCTGGGGCCAACGTCCTGACTTTC. It specifies CASSQELARTGSSGANVLTF.

The chain has TRBV9 and TRBJ2-1; 7 bases map to TRBD2. After removal of 0 bases from V and 8 bases from J, the junction contained 5 bases not matched to a gene. Per the germline V gene, CDR1 is SGDLS and CDR2 is YYNGEE. The CDR3 extends over 14 amino acids. The CDR3 protein is CASSVVSTSYEQFF. As DNA, the CDR3 is TGTGCCAGCAGCGTAGTTTCGACTAGCTATGAGCAGTTCTTC.

This chain connects TRBV4-1 to TRBJ2-3, with D maybe TRBD2 (6 bases). The V gene's germline CDR1 is MGHRA and CDR2 YSYEKL. The CDR3 runs 16 residues. Deletions cut 0 bases from V and 5 bases from J, with 15 bases between. CDR3 DNA sequence: TGCGCCAGCAGCCAAGAAGTAGGGGACTGGGAAGATACGCAGTATTTT. Protein sequence: CASSQEVGDWEDTQYF.

V is TRBV11-3 and J is TRBJ2-3; D tentatively reads TRBD1 or TRBD2 (6 bases each). The CDR3 contains 18 residues. Germline assignment: CDR1 SGHNT and CDR2 YENEEA. Trimming took off 1 base at V and 1 base at J, with 18 bases between the two ends. The CDR3 DNA reads as TGTGCCAGCAGCTTAGGAATGTTGTGGGGGGCCCGCACAGATACGCAGTATTTT. Its translation is CASSLGMLWGARTDTQYF.

The chain links TRBV9 to TRBJ2-7, with 12 bases identical to TRBD2. Looked up from germline, CDR1 is SGDLS and CDR2 is YYNGEE. The CDR3 covers 15 residues. V lost 4 bases, J lost 6 bases, and 8 bases stayed unmatched. CDR3 sequence: CASSHPSGGASEQYF. CDR3 DNA: TGTGCCAGCAGCCATCCTAGCGGGGGGGCCAGCGAGCAGTACTTC. Together with reference TRBV9 and TRBJ2-7, the CDR3 gives the full variable domain: DSGVTQTPKHLITATGQRVTLRCSPRSGDLSVYWYQQSLDQGLQFLIQYYNGEERAKGNILERFSAQQFPDLHSELNLSSLELGDSALYFCASSHPSGGASEQYFGPGTRLTVT.

CDR3 bases: TGTGCCAGCAGTGAAGTGGGGGTATACAATGAGCAGTTCTTC. Amino acid sequence: CASSEVGVYNEQFF. The V and J genes are TRBV25-1 and TRBJ2-1; the D call may be TRBD1 or TRBD2 (5 bases each). Germline V CDR1 and CDR2: MGHDK, SYGVNS. V shed 2 bases and J shed 4 bases, with 9 bases lying between them. The CDR3 extends over 14 amino acids.

The rearrangement links TRBV10-3 to TRBJ2-3; D not resolved. V lost 1 base to trimming and J lost 5 bases, with 4 bases between them. This CDR3 region has 12 residues. Germline V gene data show CDR1 as ENHRY and CDR2 as SYGVKD. CDR3 DNA sequence: TGTGCCATCAGTGAGTGGGAAGATACGCAGTATTTT. This sequence encodes CAISEWEDTQYF.

The chain has TRBV6-6 and TRBJ2-7, with D perhaps TRBD1 (6 bases). The CDR3 is 13 amino acids. Germline V gives CDR1 MNHNY, CDR2 SVGAGI (reference sequence). The CDR3 loop is CATTQGPLYEQYF. The DNA for the CDR3 is TGTGCGACAACTCAGGGGCCCCTCTACGAGCAGTACTTC.

The sample holds a few counts of this clone. The chain couples TRBV4-1 to TRBJ1-5; D is possibly TRBD1 (6 bases). The CDR3 consists of 14 residues. The ends were cut back, 2 bases at V and 4 bases at J, with 9 bases in the middle. Germline values: CDR1 MGHRA, CDR2 YSYEKL. The DNA of the CDR3 is TGCGCCAGCAGCCAAAGTCAGGGGAATCAGCCCCAGCATTTT. Translated: CASSQSQGNQPQHF.

This chain connects TRBV6-6 to TRBJ2-7; 10 nucleotides align to TRBD1. Trimming cost V 4 bases and J 6 bases; bases outside gene matches: 3. This CDR3 is 13 amino acids long. Germline lookup yields CDR1 MNHNY and CDR2 SVGAGI (reference sequence). Here the CDR3 reads CASSFGTGAEQYF. The CDR3 coding sequence is TGTGCCAGCAGTTTCGGGACAGGGGCCGAGCAGTACTTC.

The CDR3 region is CASSSSPTGNGEQYF. DNA of the CDR3: TGTGCCAGCAGCTCCAGCCCGACAGGGAACGGAGAGCAGTACTTC. The V gene is TRBV13, the J gene TRBJ2-7; 7 bases fit TRBD1. Germline V gene data show CDR1 as PRHDT and CDR2 as FYEKMQ (reference sequence). Germline trimming cut 4 bases from V and 7 bases from J; bases unmatched to any gene: 13. The CDR3 is 15 amino acids.

The chain couples TRBV13 to TRBJ2-2, with a possible D match to TRBD2 (6 bases). This CDR3 is 16 amino acids long. V was trimmed by 2 bases and J by 1 base, leaving 11 bases between them. Germline assignment: CDR1 PRHDT and CDR2 FYEKMQ (reference sequence). The CDR3 protein is CASSLRGMGNTGELFF. For the CDR3, the DNA is TGTGCCAGCAGCTTACGGGGGATGGGGAACACCGGGGAGCTGTTTTTT.

The J gene is TRBJ1-4, the V gene TRBV6-1, with a tentative D call TRBD1 (5 bases). The CDR3 sequence is 14 residues long. Trimming stripped 6 bases from V and 10 bases from J, with 18 bases between. CDR1 is MNHNS and CDR2 is SASEGT in the germline V gene. CDR3 amino acids: CASRQQVQSGKLFF. CDR3 DNA: TGTGCCAGCAGACAACAGGTTCAGTCTGGAAAACTGTTTTTT.

The genes are TRBV4-1 and TRBJ1-6; tentative D call: TRBD1 (5 bases). V shed 4 bases and J shed 7 bases, with 20 bases lying between them. Germline lookup yields CDR1 MGHRA and CDR2 YSYEKL. CDR3 length: 17 residues. Here the CDR3 reads CASSPWIQGEVNSPLHF. The CDR3, as DNA: TGCGCCAGCAGCCCCTGGATACAAGGGGAGGTGAATTCACCCCTCCACTTT.